One T cell receptor beta chain is described in this entry. The antigen remains unidentified. The data are from a study of CD8 T cells in ankylosing spondylitis. General study findings and limits: As for the disease-linked clones, they showed a CD8+ phenotype and occurred at relatively low frequencies in peripheral blood. The study identified a TCR beta motif of several highly homologous variants that appeared characteristic of ankylosing spondylitis blood.

Libraries of TCR beta came from quantitative 5'-RACE with molecular barcodes. TCRdb called the 5' RACE reads again in MiXCR, with one record for every CDR3 protein. The table lists 670,000 or so distinct CDR3 sequences, 15% to 20% of them singletons. The receptor was isolated from a male donor with ankylosing spondylitis. The sample was blood, either unsorted or a sorted T cell fraction (not recorded which).

The CDR3 DNA reads TGTGCCTGGAGCCCGTTCAGGGCCCCTTATGGCTACACCTTC. Residues: CAWSPFRAPYGYTF. The chain is built from TRBV30 and TRBJ1-2, with D possibly TRBD1 on 5 matching bases. CDR1 GTSNPN and CDR2 SVGIG come from the germline V gene (reference sequence). CDR3 length: 14 residues. V was pared by 3 bases and J by 5 bases, with 16 bases between. Using reference TRBV30 and TRBJ1-2 for the parts outside the CDR3, the full variable domain is SQTIHQWPATLVQPVGSPLSLECTVEGTSNPNLYWYRQAAGRGLQLLFYSVGIGQISSEVPQNLSASRPQDRQFILSSKKLLLSDSGFYLCAWSPFRAPYGYTFGSGTRLTVV.